This T cell receptor beta chain is from a study of blood T cells in healthy people across ages. A few counts support this clonotype. It was with a sample-barcoded 5' primer and a J-beta primer mix that a second PCR of roughly 7 to 12 cycles was run. Every cDNA was tagged by a template-switch adaptor with 12 random nucleotides. TCRdb re-analysed the 5' RACE reads in MiXCR, keeping a single row per CDR3 protein. Altogether around 700,000 distinct CDR3 sequences are present, approximately 25% being singletons, with the ten largest covering more than 8.5%. Deletions cut 1 base from V and 3 bases from J, with 9 bases between. CDR1 and CDR2 (germline): SEHNR, FQNEAQ (reference sequence). This CDR3 comprises 14 residues. This sample also appeared in a second study, on T cells of mothers and their children. As that study records: Donors were a few healthy Caucasian mothers and their six children.

V usage is TRBV7-9 and J usage is TRBJ1-2, with D unclear. This sequence originates from a boy between 5 and 17 years old in good health. Input material: blood. CDR3 sequence (DNA): TGTGCCAGCAGCTTAGAGGCACGGGACTATGGCTACACCTTC. Residues: CASSLEARDYGYTF.